These 16 T cell receptor beta chains were sequenced from one sample in a study of beta chain features in type 1 diabetes. General study results and limits: People with Type 1 diabetes carried modestly yet significantly shorter TCRB CDR3s in all four CD4+ subsets.

Their antigen targets remain unknown. cDNA synthesis used the whole RNA isolate, giving expressed TCRB sequences. Sequencing used immunoSEQ multiplex PCR; TCRdb keeps in-frame clones, though not all of them. The sample yields some 290,000 clones, approximately 25% seen once. Material: naive CD4+ T cells from blood. The receptor source for this set is a woman aged 30 to 39 with type 1 diabetes.

V is TRBV2 and J is TRBJ2-3; D ambiguous. The CDR3 consists of 13 residues. The ends were cut back, 7 bases at V and 3 bases at J, with 11 bases in the middle. Germline loops: CDR1 SNHLY, CDR2 FYNNEI. Here the CDR3 DNA reads TGTGCCAGCAATTACCTAGGTACAGATACGCAGTATTTT. Its translation is CASNYLGTDTQYF.

This clone was observed a handful of times. CDR3 DNA: TGTGCCAGCAGCGTAGTAGTCGGGGAGCTGTTTTTT. This gives the protein CASSVVVGELFF. The chain employs TRBV9 and TRBJ2-2; D is ambiguous. The CDR3 length is 12 residues. Germline loops: CDR1 SGDLS, CDR2 YYNGEE. V lost 0 bases to trimming and J lost 7 bases, with 4 bases between them.

The genes are TRBV9 and TRBJ1-2, with D possibly being TRBD1 (5 bases). CDR3 length: 13 residues. Germline CDR1 SGDLS, CDR2 YYNGEE. V was pared by 0 bases and J by 4 bases, with 7 bases between. CDR3 DNA sequence: TGTGCCAGCAGCGTAGAGGGGTCCTATGGCTACACCTTC. Translating it yields CASSVEGSYGYTF. Combining the CDR3 with reference TRBV9 and TRBJ1-2 gives the whole variable domain DSGVTQTPKHLITATGQRVTLRCSPRSGDLSVYWYQQSLDQGLQFLIQYYNGEERAKGNILERFSAQQFPDLHSELNLSSLELGDSALYFCASSVEGSYGYTFGSGTRLTVV.

This clone appeared a few times. The rearrangement links TRBV4-1 to TRBJ2-1, with D unclear. This CDR3 contains 15 residues. The germline V gene has CDR1 MGHRA and CDR2 YSYEKL. With 0 bases removed from V and 0 bases from J, the gap between germline ends came to 6 bases. The CDR3 DNA sequence: TGCGCCAGCAGCCAAGAGTCCTTCTCCTACAATGAGCAGTTCTTC. Translating it yields CASSQESFSYNEQFF.

A few counts support this clone. The genes are TRBV30 and TRBJ2-1, with TRBD2 matching over 12 bases. V lost 2 bases, J lost 6 bases, and 5 bases stayed unmatched. CDR3 length: 15 amino acids. Per germline, CDR1 GTSNPN and CDR2 SVGIG (reference sequence). CDR3 loop: CAWSPLAGGANEQFF. The CDR3 region has the DNA TGTGCCTGGAGTCCGCTAGCGGGAGGGGCCAATGAGCAGTTCTTC.

This clone has more than one count but fewer than ten. The rearrangement links TRBV18 to TRBJ2-1; 9 positions agree with TRBD2. Germline trimming cut 3 bases from V and 6 bases from J; bases unmatched to any gene: 9. Germline V CDR1 and CDR2: KGHSH, LQKENI. The CDR3 extends over 16 amino acids. The CDR3 loop reads CASSPSSGLATNEQFF. CDR3 coding DNA: TGTGCCAGCTCACCTTCGTCCGGACTAGCGACCAATGAGCAGTTCTTC.

CDR3 sequence reads: CASRPRTSGSATTDTQYF. CDR3 bases: TGTGCCAGCAGGCCCCGGACTAGCGGGAGTGCTACCACAGATACGCAGTATTTT. The chain links TRBV28 to TRBJ2-3, with 13 bases aligning to TRBD2. The length of the CDR3 is 18 residues. CDR1 and CDR2 from the germline V gene are MDHEN and SYDVKM. With 6 bases clipped from V and 2 bases from J, the junction kept 11 bases outside the gene matches.

The CDR3 bases are TGTGCCAGCAGTGATCGGAGGGCAGCGGGAGCCGGCGAGCAGTACTTC. It specifies CASSDRRAAGAGEQYF. V and J are TRBV2 and TRBJ2-7; 8 positions match TRBD2. CDR1 and CDR2 (germline): SNHLY, FYNNEI. This CDR3 is 16 amino acids long. Germline trimming cut 3 bases from V and 6 bases from J; bases unmatched to any gene: 13.

The chain has TRBV30 and TRBJ1-2; D is undetermined. Trimming took 3 bases from V and 4 from J, leaving 9 bases between them. CDR1 is GTSNPN and CDR2 is SVGIG in the germline V gene (reference sequence). There are 12 residues in the CDR3. The CDR3 region has the DNA TGTGCCTGGAGCCCCGGGATCTATGGCTACACCTTC. Its translation is CAWSPGIYGYTF. The whole variable domain, filled in from reference TRBV30 and TRBJ1-2, reads SQTIHQWPATLVQPVGSPLSLECTVEGTSNPNLYWYRQAAGRGLQLLFYSVGIGQISSEVPQNLSASRPQDRQFILSSKKLLLSDSGFYLCAWSPGIYGYTFGSGTRLTVV.

The chain couples TRBV29-1 to TRBJ2-7; 8 bases are shared with TRBD2. Germline lookup yields CDR1 SQVTM and CDR2 ANQGSEA. CDR3 size: 13 residues. V lost 4 bases and J lost 7; bases outside the gene matches: 9. The CDR3: CSVGGRGGREQYF. The CDR3 nucleotides read TGCAGCGTTGGGGGACGGGGGGGGAGGGAGCAGTACTTC.

Note on this clone: Germline is not matched at one junction end, which may reflect a read error. The CDR3 loop is CASSASGTSGNVQFF. CDR3 bases: TGTGCCAGCAGCGCCTCCGGGACTAGCGGGAATGTGCAGTTCTTC. The chain carries TRBV9 and TRBJ2-1; 13 positions match TRBD2. Looked up from germline, CDR1 is SGDLS and CDR2 is YYNGEE. This CDR3 is built from 15 residues. The whole variable domain, remainder taken from reference TRBV9 and TRBJ2-1, is DSGVTQTPKHLITATGQRVTLRCSPRSGDLSVYWYQQSLDQGLQFLIQYYNGEERAKGNILERFSAQQFPDLHSELNLSSLELGDSALYFCASSASGTSGNVQFFGPGTRLTVL.

This clone occurred a few times. J is TRBJ2-7 and V is TRBV28; 12 positions match TRBD2. Unmatched junction bases numbered 17, after V lost 6 bases and J lost 2 bases. The germline V gene encodes CDR1 MDHEN and CDR2 SYDVKM. The CDR3 contains 19 residues. CDR3: CASSPSPTSGRHHTYEQYF. The CDR3 coding sequence is TGTGCCAGCAGCCCCTCCCCGACTAGCGGGAGACACCACACCTACGAGCAGTACTTC.

The genes are TRBV7-9 and TRBJ2-2; the match to TRBD2 covers 7 bases. J gave up 3 bases and V 7 bases, and 14 bases lay outside the gene matches. CDR1 and CDR2 (germline): SEHNR, FQNEAQ (reference sequence). CDR3 length: 17 amino acids. The CDR3 DNA sequence: TGTGCCAGCATCATGGGGGGGAGCTTGTCTGACACCGGGGAGCTGTTTTTT. Translated: CASIMGGSLSDTGELFF.

This clone appeared a single time. The J gene is TRBJ2-2, the V gene TRBV29-1; 7 bases fit TRBD2. Germline lookup yields CDR1 SQVTM and CDR2 ANQGSEA. This CDR3 is 14 amino acids long. Trimming removed 7 bases from V and 0 bases from J; junction bases left unmatched: 5. The CDR3 protein is CSAGLGTNTGELFF. The CDR3 DNA follows: TGCAGCGCTGGACTAGGAACGAACACCGGGGAGCTGTTTTTT.

The chain is built from TRBV27 and TRBJ2-7; 10 nucleotides agree with TRBD2. V shed 5 bases and J 3 bases; nucleotides not matched to a gene: 7. The CDR3 loop spans 15 amino acids. Germline CDR1 is MNHEY and CDR2 is SMNVEV (reference sequence). The CDR3 DNA reads as TGTGCCAGCAGTCCCAAGCGGGAGGGTTACTACGAGCAGTACTTC. This translates into CASSPKREGYYEQYF.

This clone was seen a handful of times. V usage is TRBV7-2 and J usage is TRBJ2-1; D might be TRBD2 (5 bases). This CDR3 is built from 13 residues. V lost 4 bases to trimming and J lost 8 bases, with 12 bases between them. Germline loops: CDR1 SGHTA, CDR2 FQGNSA. The CDR3 nucleotides are TGTGCCAGCAGCTCGAGAACTAGTGATGAGCAGTTCTTC. Residues: CASSSRTSDEQFF.